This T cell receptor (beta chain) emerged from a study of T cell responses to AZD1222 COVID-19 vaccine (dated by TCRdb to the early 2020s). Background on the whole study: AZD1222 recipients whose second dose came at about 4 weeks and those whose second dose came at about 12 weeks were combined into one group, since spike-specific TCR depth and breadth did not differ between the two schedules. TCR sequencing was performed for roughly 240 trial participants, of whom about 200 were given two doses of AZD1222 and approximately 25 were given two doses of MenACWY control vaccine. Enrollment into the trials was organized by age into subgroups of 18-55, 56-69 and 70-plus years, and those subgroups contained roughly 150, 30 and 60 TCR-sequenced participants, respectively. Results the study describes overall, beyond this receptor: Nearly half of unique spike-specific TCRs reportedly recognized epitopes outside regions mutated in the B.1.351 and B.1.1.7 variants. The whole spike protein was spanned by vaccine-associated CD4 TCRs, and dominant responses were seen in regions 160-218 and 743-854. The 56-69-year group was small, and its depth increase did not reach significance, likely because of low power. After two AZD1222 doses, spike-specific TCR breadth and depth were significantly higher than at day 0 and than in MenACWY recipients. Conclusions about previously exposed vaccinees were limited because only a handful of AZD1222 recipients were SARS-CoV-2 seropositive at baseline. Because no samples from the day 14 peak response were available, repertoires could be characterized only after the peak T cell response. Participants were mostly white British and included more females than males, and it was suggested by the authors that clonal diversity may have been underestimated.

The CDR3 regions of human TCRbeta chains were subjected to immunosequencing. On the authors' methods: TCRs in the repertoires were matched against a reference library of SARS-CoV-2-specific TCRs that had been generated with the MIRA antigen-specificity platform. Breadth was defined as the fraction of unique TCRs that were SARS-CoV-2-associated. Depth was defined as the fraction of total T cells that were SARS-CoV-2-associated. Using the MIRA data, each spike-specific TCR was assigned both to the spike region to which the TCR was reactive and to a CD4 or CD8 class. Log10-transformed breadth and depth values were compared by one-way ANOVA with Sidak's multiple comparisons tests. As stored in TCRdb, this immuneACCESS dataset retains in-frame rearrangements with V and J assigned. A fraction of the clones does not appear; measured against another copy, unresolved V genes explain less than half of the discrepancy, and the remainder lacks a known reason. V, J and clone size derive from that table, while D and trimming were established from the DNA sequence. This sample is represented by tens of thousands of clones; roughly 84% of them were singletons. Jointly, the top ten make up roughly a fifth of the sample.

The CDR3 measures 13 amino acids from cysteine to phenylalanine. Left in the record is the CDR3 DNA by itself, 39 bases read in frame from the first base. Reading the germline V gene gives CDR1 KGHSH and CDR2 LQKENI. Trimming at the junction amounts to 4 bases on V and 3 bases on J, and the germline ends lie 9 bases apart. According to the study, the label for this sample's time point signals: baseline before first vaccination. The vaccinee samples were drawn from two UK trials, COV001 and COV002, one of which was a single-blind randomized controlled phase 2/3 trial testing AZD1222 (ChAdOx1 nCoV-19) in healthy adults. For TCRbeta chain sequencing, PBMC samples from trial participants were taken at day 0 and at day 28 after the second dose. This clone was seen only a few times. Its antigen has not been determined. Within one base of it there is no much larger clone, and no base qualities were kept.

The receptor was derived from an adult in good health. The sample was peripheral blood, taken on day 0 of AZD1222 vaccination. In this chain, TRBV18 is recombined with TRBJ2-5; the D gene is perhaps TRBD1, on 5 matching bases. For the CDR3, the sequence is CASSRAQEETQYF. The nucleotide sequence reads TGTGCCAGCTCACGAGCACAGGAAGAGACCCAGTACTTC.